The next 4 T cell receptor beta chains were all read from a single sample in a study of blood T cells in healthy people across ages. Primers used in a second PCR of roughly 6 to 12 cycles were a sample-barcoded 5' primer and a J-beta primer mix. TCRdb re-called the 5' RACE reads with MiXCR, one entry per CDR3 protein. The table shows some 1.5 million distinct CDR3 sequences, with approximately 30% occurring only once. Material for sequencing was blood. Receptor source: a woman aged 25 to 39 in good health.

The chain recombines TRBV20-1 with TRBJ1-6; no clear D. Germline loops: CDR1 DFQATT, CDR2 SNEGSKA (reference sequence). Trimming shortened V by 5 bases and J by 5 bases, and 13 bases separated the two germline ends. This CDR3 has 14 amino acids. CDR3 nucleotide sequence: TGCAGTGCTGGGAACAGCCAAGATAATTCACCCCTCCACTTT. Protein sequence: CSAGNSQDNSPLHF.

As concerns this clonotype: A much bigger clone sits one base away, suggesting this may be a read error. The chain uses TRBV20-1 and TRBJ2-5; 12 nucleotides match TRBD1. Germline CDR1 DFQATT, CDR2 SNEGSKA (reference sequence). The CDR3 runs 17 residues. Here the CDR3 reads CSARDSAGTGGAETQDF. CDR3 nucleotides: TGCAGTGCGAGGGACTCTGCCGGGACAGGGGGCGCAGAGACCCAGGACTTC.

Many counts were recorded for this clonotype. The V and J genes are TRBV2 and TRBJ2-1; D unresolved. The CDR3 covers 13 residues. Germline V gene sequence: CDR1 SNHLY, CDR2 FYNNEI. V was cut by 3 bases and J by 6 bases, with 9 bases left in between. CDR3 sequence reads: CASSESAGNEQFF. CDR3 nucleotides: TGTGCCAGCAGTGAGAGCGCCGGCAATGAGCAGTTCTTC. Full variable domain (rest looked up from reference TRBV2 and TRBJ2-1): EPEVTQTPSHQVTQMGQEVILRCVPISNHLYFYWYRQILGQKVEFLVSFYNNEISEKSEIFDDQFSVERPDGSNFTLKIRSTKLEDSAMYFCASSESAGNEQFFGPGTRLTVL.

The chain has TRBV20-1 and TRBJ1-5; D remains unclear. V was clipped by 6 bases and J by 2 bases, with 14 bases between them. Germline assignment: CDR1 DFQATT and CDR2 SNEGSKA (reference sequence). This CDR3 is 14 amino acids long. The CDR3 region is CSARTLGGNQPQHF. The DNA of the CDR3 is TGCAGTGCGCGGACTCTCGGGGGCAATCAGCCCCAGCATTTT.